Below, 32 T cell receptor beta chains from the same sample are listed, as sequenced in a study of blood T cell repertoires in COVID-19 (dated by TCRdb to 2018 to 2021). Receptor libraries were prepared by the immunoSEQ multiplex PCR assay. TCRdb took this table from immuneACCESS and kept in-frame rearrangements with V and J called. Such tables lack part of the clones; where checked against another copy, unresolved V genes explain under half of the gap, and the rest is unexplained. A total of about 180,000 clones appear in this sample, 70% to 85% of them only once. The ten largest account for about 6.4% of the sample. Sequencing was performed on peripheral blood. These receptor sequences come from a human donor in a cohort sampled during active COVID-19.

The J gene is TRBJ2-7, the V gene TRBV15, with 8 nucleotides matching TRBD1. This CDR3 has 14 residues. Germline-derived CDR1 and CDR2 are LNHNV and YYDKDF (reference sequence). V gave up 0 bases and J gave up 6 bases; unmatched junction bases: 4. The CDR3 loop is CATSRDRTGGEQYF. The CDR3 DNA reads TGTGCCACCAGCAGAGATCGCACAGGGGGCGAGCAGTACTTC. Complete variable domain (other parts from reference TRBV15 and TRBJ2-7): DAMVIQNPRYQVTQFGKPVTLSCSQTLNHNVMYWYQQKSSQAPKLLFHYYDKDFNNEADTPDNFQSRRPNTSFCFLDIRSPGLGDTAMYLCATSRDRTGGEQYFGPGTRLTVT.

The chain has TRBV29-1 and TRBJ2-5; D gene uncertain. Trimming removed 5 bases at V and 2 bases at J, with 3 bases between. The germline CDR1 and CDR2 sequences are SQVTM and ANQGSEA. This CDR3 is 10 amino acids long. The CDR3 bases are TGCAGCGTTTATCAAGAGACCCAGTACTTC. Amino acid sequence: CSVYQETQYF.

This clone appeared once. J is TRBJ2-3 and V is TRBV11-3; TRBD2 might be the D (5 bases). CDR1 SGHNT and CDR2 YENEEA come from the germline V gene. This CDR3 contains 15 residues. Trimming pared 3 bases from V and 1 base from J, leaving 11 bases between. The CDR3 sequence is CASSLSSWGTDTQYF. Written as DNA, the CDR3 is TGTGCCAGCAGCTTGTCTAGCTGGGGCACAGATACGCAGTATTTT.

The rearrangement uses TRBV25-1 and TRBJ2-2; 8 nucleotides align to TRBD2. With 2 bases clipped from V and 2 bases from J, the junction kept 7 bases outside the gene matches. The CDR3 length is 17 residues. Germline CDR1 and CDR2: MGHDK and SYGVNS. Here the CDR3 reads CASSELKRGLNTGELFF. CDR3 bases: TGTGCCAGCAGTGAACTGAAGCGGGGGTTAAACACCGGGGAGCTGTTTTTT.

This clone came up a few times. This chain uses TRBV5-1 with TRBJ2-1, with TRBD2 matching over 9 bases. Trimming cost V 0 bases and J 8 bases; bases outside gene matches: 3. Germline lookup yields CDR1 SGHRS and CDR2 YFSETQ. The CDR3 is 14 amino acids. The CDR3 reads CASSLEAGGYEQFF. The CDR3 DNA is TGCGCCAGCAGCTTGGAAGCGGGGGGTTATGAGCAGTTCTTC.

J is TRBJ1-1 and V is TRBV6-5; weak D call: TRBD1 (6 bases). This CDR3 is 13 amino acids long. Germline V gene sequence: CDR1 MNHEY, CDR2 SVGAGI. The germline V and J ends were trimmed by 4 bases and 5 bases, with 11 bases remaining between them. CDR3 loop: CASSSLRGTEAFF. In nucleotides, the CDR3 is TGTGCCAGCAGTTCGTTAAGGGGGACTGAAGCTTTCTTT.

The chain joins TRBV2 to TRBJ2-1, with TRBD2 as a possible D gene (7 bases). CDR3 length: 13 residues. CDR1 and CDR2 (germline): SNHLY, FYNNEI. Trimming took off 7 bases at V and 9 bases at J, with 16 bases between the two ends. This CDR3 reads CASKGGHSGEQFF. The CDR3 coding sequence is TGTGCCAGCAAGGGGGGGCATAGTGGTGAGCAGTTCTTC. Full variable domain (rest looked up from reference TRBV2 and TRBJ2-1): EPEVTQTPSHQVTQMGQEVILRCVPISNHLYFYWYRQILGQKVEFLVSFYNNEISEKSEIFDDQFSVERPDGSNFTLKIRSTKLEDSAMYFCASKGGHSGEQFFGPGTRLTVL.

The rearrangement joins TRBV15 to TRBJ1-4, with TRBD1 matching 12 bases. Per the germline V gene, CDR1 is LNHNV and CDR2 is YYDKDF (reference sequence). The CDR3 is 17 amino acids. The ends lost 8 bases at V and 2 bases at J; junction bases unmatched: 9. The CDR3 here is CATDPGQGASTNEKLFF. Written as DNA, the CDR3 is TGTGCCACCGACCCGGGACAGGGGGCTAGCACTAATGAAAAACTGTTTTTT.

CDR3 nucleotide sequence: TGTGCCAGTAGTATTGGTGGGACACTCCAAGAGACCCAGTACTTC. Translating gives CASSIGGTLQETQYF. The V gene is TRBV19, the J gene TRBJ2-5, with D tentatively TRBD1 (6 bases). The CDR3 length is 15 residues. The V gene lost 3 bases and the J gene lost 1 base, with 12 bases spanning the gap. The germline V gene encodes CDR1 LNHDA and CDR2 SQIVND (reference sequence). Full variable domain (missing parts from reference TRBV19 and TRBJ2-5): DGGITQSPKYLFRKEGQNVTLSCEQNLNHDAMYWYRQDPGQGLRLIYYSQIVNDFQKGDIAEGYSVSREKKESFPLTVTSAQKNPTAFYLCASSIGGTLQETQYFGPGTRLLVL.

The J gene is TRBJ1-1, the V gene TRBV27, with a possible D match to TRBD1 (6 bases). V lost 2 bases and J lost 4, with 8 bases in between. CDR3 length equals 13 residues. Germline values: CDR1 MNHEY, CDR2 SMNVEV (reference sequence). The CDR3 sequence: CASSLTGSTEAFF. In DNA, the CDR3 is TGTGCCAGCAGTTTAACAGGGTCCACTGAAGCTTTCTTT.

The chain combines TRBV5-4 with TRBJ1-2; TRBD1 matches 7 bases. This CDR3 region has 16 residues. V was pared by 0 bases and J by 2 bases, with 7 bases of the junction left unmatched. Germline CDR1 reads SGHNT; CDR2 reads YYREEE (reference sequence). The CDR3: CASSLVGAGGNYGYTF. In DNA, the CDR3 is TGTGCCAGCAGCTTGGTGGGGGCAGGGGGGAACTATGGCTACACCTTC.

The chain carries TRBV4-1 and TRBJ2-1; D possibly corresponds to TRBD2 (5 bases). Deletions cut 0 bases from V and 3 bases from J, with 9 bases between. Germline CDR1 is MGHRA and CDR2 is YSYEKL. The CDR3 consists of 15 residues. The CDR3 DNA reads as TGCGCCAGCAGCCAAGATGAAGCGGTCTACAATGAGCAGTTCTTC. This codes for CASSQDEAVYNEQFF.

The chain carries TRBV5-5 and TRBJ1-1; 8 bases map to TRBD1. CDR3 length: 13 amino acids. Germline values: CDR1 SGHKS, CDR2 YYEKEE (reference sequence). V dropped 4 bases and J dropped 5; count of bases not matched to a gene: 4. The DNA of the CDR3 is TGTGCCAGCAGCCAGGGGGCCCGAACTGAAGCTTTCTTT. Encoded protein: CASSQGARTEAFF. Complete variable domain (other parts from reference TRBV5-5 and TRBJ1-1): DAGVTQSPTHLIKTRGQQVTLRCSPISGHKSVSWYQQVLGQGPQFIFQYYEKEERGRGNFPDRFSARQFPNYSSELNVNALLLGDSALYLCASSQGARTEAFFGQGTRLTVV.

This chain connects TRBV4-2 to TRBJ1-3; 8 bases are a match to TRBD1. V lost 4 bases to trimming and J lost 0 bases; unmatched junction nucleotides: 17. The germline CDR1 and CDR2 sequences are LGHNA and YNFKEQ. The CDR3 loop spans 20 amino acids. CDR3 loop: CASSRQTGTGSTLSGNTIYF. CDR3 DNA sequence: TGTGCCAGCAGCCGGCAAACCGGGACAGGCTCTACCCTCTCTGGAAACACCATATATTTT.

This clone was seen more than once but under ten times. This chain uses TRBV30 with TRBJ2-7, with TRBD2 as a possible D gene (6 bases). Per the germline V gene, CDR1 is GTSNPN and CDR2 is SVGIG (reference sequence). The germline V and J ends were trimmed by 4 bases and 0 bases, with 16 bases remaining between them. This CDR3 is built from 15 residues. The CDR3, as DNA: TGTGCCTGGACCTATGGGGAGGCTAGCTCCTACGAGCAGTACTTC. Translated: CAWTYGEASSYEQYF.

The genes are TRBV4-2 and TRBJ1-6, with D hard to call. The ends were cut back, 3 bases at V and 9 bases at J, with 12 bases in the middle. The CDR3 extends over 14 amino acids. Germline V gene sequence: CDR1 LGHNA, CDR2 YNFKEQ. The CDR3: CASSQAAVGSPLHF. CDR3 coding DNA: TGTGCCAGCAGCCAGGCGGCGGTCGGTTCACCCCTCCACTTT.

This chain connects TRBV7-3 to TRBJ2-3; 7 nucleotides agree with TRBD2. The ends lost 5 bases at V and 3 bases at J; junction bases unmatched: 11. This CDR3 has 16 residues. Germline V lookup: CDR1 SGHTA, CDR2 FQGTGA. The CDR3 loop is CASSPAGGGSTDTQYF. In DNA, the CDR3 is TGTGCCAGCAGCCCTGCTGGCGGGGGTTCGACAGATACGCAGTATTTT. The complete variable domain, with remaining parts taken from reference TRBV7-3 and TRBJ2-3, reads GAGVSQTPSNKVTEKGKYVELRCDPISGHTALYWYRQSLGQGPEFLIYFQGTGAADDSGLPNDRFFAVRPEGSVSTLKIQRTERGDSAVYLCASSPAGGGSTDTQYFGPGTRLTVL.

The chain recombines TRBV3-1 (or the pseudogene TRBV3-2) with TRBJ1-4; D remains ambiguous. Germline loops: CDR1 LGHDT, CDR2 YNNKEL (reference sequence). V lost 4 bases and J lost 5, with 14 bases in between. The CDR3 runs 15 residues. CDR3 DNA sequence: TGTGCCAGCAGCCGAGTGGAGGGCCCAAATGAAAAACTGTTTTTT. Translating it yields CASSRVEGPNEKLFF.

The J gene is TRBJ1-1, the V gene TRBV19; TRBD1 aligns across 11 bases. The CDR3 has 15 residues. V was clipped by 4 bases and J by 1 base; unmatched bases: 2. The germline CDR1 and CDR2 sequences are LNHDA and SQIVND (reference sequence). The CDR3 spells CASSKDRGQNTEAFF. CDR3 nucleotide sequence: TGTGCCAGTAGTAAGGACAGGGGGCAGAACACTGAAGCTTTCTTT.

The chain employs TRBV5-1 and TRBJ1-2, with D maybe TRBD1 (5 bases). Trimming stripped 3 bases from V and 4 bases from J, with 7 bases between. CDR1 and CDR2 (germline): SGHRS, YFSETQ. The CDR3 is 12 amino acids. The CDR3, as DNA: TGCGCCAGCAGCTCCCAGGGCTATGGCTACACCTTC. Translated, it gives CASSSQGYGYTF.

The rearrangement uses TRBV7-8 and TRBJ1-2; 7 bases map to TRBD1. Germline CDR1 is SGHVS and CDR2 is FQNEAQ. The CDR3 has 14 amino acids. J was trimmed by 5 bases and V by 2 bases; bases with no gene match: 5. CDR3 sequence reads: CASSLRQGAYGYTF. CDR3 sequence (DNA): TGTGCCAGCAGCTTAAGACAGGGCGCTTATGGCTACACCTTC.

The chain combines TRBV5-1 with TRBJ1-1; tentatively, D is TRBD1 (5 bases). CDR3 length: 15 amino acids. V lost 4 bases and J lost 1, with 14 bases in between. Germline V lookup: CDR1 SGHRS, CDR2 YFSETQ. Here the CDR3 DNA reads TGCGCCAGCAGCGCGGGGGACGACAGGAACACTGAAGCTTTCTTT. Protein: CASSAGDDRNTEAFF.

The chain recombines TRBV2 with TRBJ2-7; the D gene is possibly TRBD1 (7 bases). With 6 bases removed from V and 2 bases from J, the gap between germline ends came to 14 bases. The CDR3 has 14 residues. The V gene's germline CDR1 is SNHLY and CDR2 FYNNEI. The CDR3 loop reads CASRGGTVPYEQYF. CDR3 DNA: TGTGCCAGCAGGGGCGGGACAGTACCCTACGAGCAGTACTTC.

The chain carries TRBV23-1 and TRBJ2-7; tentatively, D is TRBD1 (6 bases). TRBV23-1 belongs to the ORF category, with a function that is uncertain. The CDR3 spans 11 residues. The CDR3 loop reads CGPMRGSEQYF. CDR3 sequence (DNA): TGCGGTCCGATGAGGGGGAGCGAGCAGTACTTC.

The V call is TRBV7-7, the J call TRBJ2-5, with a tentative D call TRBD1 (5 bases). V lost 5 bases, J lost 5 bases, and 15 bases lay in between. There are 14 residues in the CDR3. Germline values: CDR1 SSHAT, CDR2 FNYEAQ (reference sequence). The DNA for the CDR3 is TGTGCCAGCAGCAGGGGCCCGGTTGGGGAGACCCAGTACTTC. This translates into CASSRGPVGETQYF.

The V call is TRBV7-6, the J call TRBJ2-7; 8 bases are shared with TRBD1. Germline CDR1 is SGHVS and CDR2 is FNYEAQ. The CDR3 contains 14 residues. J gave up 3 bases and V 5 bases, and 6 bases lay outside the gene matches. The CDR3 here is CASSPETGDYEQYF. Written as DNA, the CDR3 is TGTGCCAGCAGCCCGGAGACAGGGGACTACGAGCAGTACTTC.

The rearrangement links TRBV5-1 to TRBJ2-7, with D uncertain. CDR1 and CDR2 (germline): SGHRS, YFSETQ. V was shortened by 1 base and J by 3 bases, with 11 bases between the two germline ends. This CDR3 is 14 amino acids long. CDR3 residues: CASSLKGDVYEQYF. The CDR3 DNA reads TGCGCCAGCAGCTTGAAAGGAGACGTCTACGAGCAGTACTTC.

V and J are TRBV11-2 and TRBJ1-3; 7 bases map to TRBD1. The CDR3 has 15 residues. The germline gives CDR1 SGHAT, CDR2 FQNNGV. With 5 bases clipped from V and 2 bases from J, the junction kept 6 bases outside the gene matches. This CDR3 reads CASSINRGTGNTIYF. The CDR3 nucleotides read TGTGCCAGCAGCATAAACAGGGGTACTGGAAACACCATATATTTT. Complete variable domain (other parts from reference TRBV11-2 and TRBJ1-3): EAGVAQSPRYKIIEKRQSVAFWCNPISGHATLYWYQQILGQGPKLLIQFQNNGVVDDSQLPKDRFSAERLKGVDSTLKIQPAKLEDSAVYLCASSINRGTGNTIYFGEGSWLTVV.

This clone was observed a handful of times. The V and J genes are TRBV7-6 and TRBJ1-6; possible D gene TRBD1, 6 bases. Germline CDR1 reads SGHVS; CDR2 reads FNYEAQ. CDR3 length: 15 amino acids. V lost 2 bases, J lost 7 bases, and 12 bases lay in between. The CDR3 loop reads CASSLLVRGNSPLHF. The CDR3 DNA is TGTGCCAGCAGCTTATTAGTCAGGGGAAATTCACCCCTCCACTTT.

This rearrangement joins TRBV3-1 (or the pseudogene TRBV3-2) to TRBJ1-1, with 7 bases matching TRBD1. Germline V gene sequence: CDR1 LGHDT, CDR2 YNNKEL (reference sequence). V shed 3 bases and J 1 base; nucleotides not matched to a gene: 5. CDR3 size: 15 residues. CDR3 nucleotides: TGTGCCAGCAGCCAGCGAGCAGGGGGGAACACTGAAGCTTTCTTT. This encodes CASSQRAGGNTEAFF.

DNA of the CDR3: TGTGCCAGCAGCAACAGGGATGAAAAACTGTTTTTT. It translates to CASSNRDEKLFF. V and J are TRBV6-5 and TRBJ1-4; weak D call: TRBD1 (6 bases). V dropped 6 bases and J dropped 6 bases, with 8 bases sitting between them. The germline V gene encodes CDR1 MNHEY and CDR2 SVGAGI. The CDR3 spans 12 residues.

The chain joins TRBV29-1 to TRBJ2-2; possible D gene TRBD2, 6 bases. This CDR3 is built from 15 residues. Trimming stripped 7 bases from V and 5 bases from J, with 20 bases between. Germline V gives CDR1 SQVTM, CDR2 ANQGSEA. In nucleotides, the CDR3 is TGCAGCGCCAACAATCCGGGACTCCGAACCGGGGAGCTGTTTTTT. As protein: CSANNPGLRTGELFF.